This T cell receptor (beta chain) was found in a study of post-analysis software for immune sequencing data. This clonotype has more than one count but fewer than ten. Its target is unknown. The authors incorporated unique molecular identifiers into the TCR beta cDNA libraries. Once about 0.95 to 10 million T cells were used, some 500,000 cDNA molecules resulted. Each CDR3 protein gets one entry after TCRdb re-called the PCR reads with MiXCR. The sample has 650,000 to 900,000 distinct CDR3 sequences; 46% are singletons. Study-wide points: Patients with multiple sclerosis recorded significantly lower normalized Chao1 diversity than controls, the study found. Those samples that were prepared in the same batch co-clustered strongly by F measure.

The sequenced sample consisted of blood. The receptor was isolated from a girl aged 10 to 17 with multiple sclerosis.

The CDR3 DNA reads TGCAGCGTTGCCTTGGGTACCTACGAGCAGTACTTC. Translated, it gives CSVALGTYEQYF. The gene calls are TRBV29-1 and TRBJ2-7, with no clear D. The CDR3 has 12 residues. The germline V gene encodes CDR1 SQVTM and CDR2 ANQGSEA. Trimming left V 4 bases short and J 2 bases short, with 9 bases between.